The next 32 T cell receptor beta chains were all read from a single sample in a study of blood T cell repertoires in COVID-19. The table came from immunoSEQ multiplex PCR; TCRdb's copy has only in-frame clones and leaves some out. The top ten hold around 6% of the sample, which has roughly 340,000 clones, more than 75% seen once. What was sequenced was peripheral blood. These TCRs come from a woman between 50 and 59 years old with COVID-19, enrolled during active disease.

The rearrangement links TRBV7-6 to TRBJ1-1; 10 positions match TRBD1. From germline, CDR1 is SGHVS and CDR2 FNYEAQ. The CDR3 contains 16 residues. J lost 5 bases, V lost 2 bases, and 8 bases had no gene match. The CDR3 reads CASSLMGGQGFTEAFF. DNA for the CDR3: TGTGCCAGCAGCTTAATGGGGGGACAGGGGTTTACTGAAGCTTTCTTT.

The chain combines TRBV9 with TRBJ1-1; D gene ambiguous. Trimming shortened V by 4 bases and J by 0 bases, and 7 bases separated the two germline ends. The CDR3 extends over 13 amino acids. Germline V gene data show CDR1 as SGDLS and CDR2 as YYNGEE. CDR3 sequence reads: CASSPPLNTEAFF. DNA for the CDR3: TGTGCCAGCAGCCCTCCCCTGAACACTGAAGCTTTCTTT. Full variable domain (remainder filled in from reference TRBV9 and TRBJ1-1): DSGVTQTPKHLITATGQRVTLRCSPRSGDLSVYWYQQSLDQGLQFLIQYYNGEERAKGNILERFSAQQFPDLHSELNLSSLELGDSALYFCASSPPLNTEAFFGQGTRLTVV.

The chain carries TRBV5-5 and TRBJ2-7; D is possibly TRBD1 (5 bases). The CDR3 is 13 residues long. Trimming took 4 bases from V and 4 from J, leaving 12 bases between them. Germline CDR1 is SGHKS and CDR2 is YYEKEE (reference sequence). CDR3 DNA sequence: TGTGCCAGCAGCAGGGGCCAGCCGTACGAGCAGTACTTC. Protein: CASSRGQPYEQYF.

The chain uses TRBV5-4 and TRBJ2-1; the match to TRBD2 covers 12 bases. The J segment lost 3 bases and the V segment lost 3 bases, leaving 4 bases of the junction unmatched. This CDR3 has 16 amino acids. Germline loops: CDR1 SGHNT, CDR2 YYREEE (reference sequence). The DNA of the CDR3 is TGTGCCAGCAGCTCGGAACTAGCGGGAGGCTACAATGAGCAGTTCTTC. Translating it yields CASSSELAGGYNEQFF.

The genes are TRBV6-5 and TRBJ2-1; tentatively, D is TRBD2 (6 bases). Per the germline V gene, CDR1 is MNHEY and CDR2 is SVGAGI. Trimming removed 2 bases at V and 9 bases at J, with 14 bases between. This CDR3 comprises 14 residues. The CDR3 DNA follows: TGTGCCAGCAGTTACGAGAACGGGGGACCTGAGCAGTTCTTC. Protein: CASSYENGGPEQFF.

The V call is TRBV15, the J call TRBJ2-7; TRBD1 is a possible D gene (6 bases). V was pared by 4 bases and J by 3 bases, with 19 bases between. CDR3 size: 16 residues. Germline CDR1 LNHNV, CDR2 YYDKDF (reference sequence). The chain's CDR3 is CATSKRQVQEGYEQYF. In DNA, the CDR3 is TGTGCCACCAGCAAGCGACAGGTCCAAGAGGGCTACGAGCAGTACTTC.

The chain has TRBV18 and TRBJ1-1; the D is unclear. The ends were cut back, 0 bases at V and 1 base at J, with 9 bases in the middle. The CDR3 covers 15 residues. Germline lookup yields CDR1 KGHSH and CDR2 LQKENI. The CDR3 here is CASSPPKGGNTEAFF. The CDR3 region has the DNA TGTGCCAGCTCACCACCGAAAGGAGGGAACACTGAAGCTTTCTTT. Complete variable domain (other parts from reference TRBV18 and TRBJ1-1): NAGVMQNPRHLVRRRGQEARLRCSPMKGHSHVYWYRQLPEEGLKFMVYLQKENIIDESGMPKERFSAEFPKEGPSILRIQQVVRGDSAAYFCASSPPKGGNTEAFFGQGTRLTVV.

The chain is built from TRBV6-5 and TRBJ2-2; TRBD2 matches at 8 bases. Germline trimming cut 4 bases from V and 5 bases from J; bases unmatched to any gene: 6. There are 15 residues in the CDR3. The germline gives CDR1 MNHEY, CDR2 SVGAGI. For the CDR3, the DNA is TGTGCCAGCAGTTTCAGCGGGAGAGGTACCGGGGAGCTGTTTTTT. This translates into CASSFSGRGTGELFF.

The rearrangement joins TRBV18 to TRBJ1-2; 9 nucleotides agree with TRBD1. V lost 1 base and J lost 3; bases outside the gene matches: 6. The CDR3 runs 16 residues. CDR1 and CDR2 from the germline V gene are KGHSH and LQKENI. This chain's CDR3 is CASSPRVGQGYYGYTF. The CDR3 DNA reads as TGTGCCAGCTCACCACGTGTGGGACAGGGCTACTATGGCTACACCTTC.

V usage is TRBV4-1 and J usage is TRBJ2-2; the D gene is possibly TRBD1 (6 bases). The CDR3 is 16 amino acids. CDR1 is MGHRA, CDR2 YSYEKL, per germline. V was clipped by 2 bases and J by 5 bases, with 15 bases between them. The CDR3 region is CASSQHHREPTGELFF. DNA of the CDR3: TGCGCCAGCAGCCAACACCACAGGGAACCAACCGGGGAGCTGTTTTTT.

The chain has TRBV7-8 and TRBJ2-7; 9 positions agree with TRBD2. This CDR3 contains 14 residues. J lost 3 bases, V lost 5 bases, and 5 bases had no gene match. CDR1 and CDR2 (germline): SGHVS, FQNEAQ. CDR3 region: CASSPGTSFYEQYF. The CDR3 DNA is TGTGCCAGCAGCCCCGGGACTAGCTTCTACGAGCAGTACTTC.

V is TRBV20-1 and J is TRBJ1-1, with 8 nucleotides matching TRBD1. CDR1 and CDR2 (germline): DFQATT, SNEGSKA (reference sequence). The J segment lost 3 bases and the V segment lost 3 bases, leaving 6 bases of the junction unmatched. The CDR3 covers 14 residues. CDR3: CSASQGAEDTEAFF. The CDR3 DNA reads TGCAGTGCTAGTCAGGGGGCGGAGGACACTGAAGCTTTCTTT.

In DNA form, the CDR3 reads TGTGCCAGCAGCTTTTCGGGACAGAAGAACACTGAAGCTTTCTTT. Protein sequence: CASSFSGQKNTEAFF. V is TRBV7-2 and J is TRBJ1-1, with TRBD1 identical over 7 bases. Unmatched junction bases numbered 5, after V lost 3 bases and J lost 1 base. Germline assignment: CDR1 SGHTA and CDR2 FQGNSA. This CDR3 contains 15 residues.

The J gene is TRBJ1-3, the V gene TRBV9; unclear D gene. The V gene lost 0 bases and the J gene lost 2 bases, with 9 bases spanning the gap. The CDR3 covers 15 residues. Germline lookup yields CDR1 SGDLS and CDR2 YYNGEE. The chain's CDR3 is CASSVGGNAGNTIYF. The CDR3 DNA sequence: TGTGCCAGCAGCGTAGGAGGGAATGCTGGAAACACCATATATTTT.

The J gene is TRBJ1-2, the V gene TRBV6-4; D possibly corresponds to TRBD1 (6 bases). There are 15 residues in the CDR3. Germline V gene lookup returns CDR1 MRHNA and CDR2 SNTAGT. Trimming pared 2 bases from V and 4 bases from J, leaving 14 bases between. CDR3 DNA: TGTGCCAGCAGTGACGGGGGGGCGGGCGGCTATGGCTACACCTTC. Amino acids: CASSDGGAGGYGYTF.

V is TRBV6-5 and J is TRBJ2-3; maybe TRBD1 (5 bases). The CDR3 spans 15 residues. Trimming stripped 2 bases from V and 2 bases from J, with 11 bases between. Germline V gene sequence: CDR1 MNHEY, CDR2 SVGAGI. The CDR3 sequence: CASSYLQATTDTQYF. The CDR3 region has the DNA TGTGCCAGCAGTTACCTACAGGCTACCACAGATACGCAGTATTTT.

CDR3 sequence (DNA): TGTGCCAGCAGCTTAGCGCAGGGGATGAACACTGAAGCTTTCTTT. It is translated as CASSLAQGMNTEAFF. This chain uses TRBV7-2 with TRBJ1-1, with D tentatively TRBD1 (6 bases). From germline, CDR1 is SGHTA and CDR2 FQGNSA. CDR3 length equals 15 residues. Between the trimmed V and J ends, which lost 0 bases and 0 bases, there was a span of 8 bases.

This clone was seen more than once but under ten times. The V and J genes are TRBV5-6 and TRBJ2-2; TRBD2 agrees at 12 bases. The junction had 7 bases not matched to a gene; V was cut back by 4 bases and J by 0 bases. CDR3 length: 18 amino acids. The V gene's germline CDR1 is SGHDT and CDR2 YYEEEE. CDR3 nucleotide sequence: TGTGCCAGCAGCCAACGGACTAGCGGGATTCCGAACACCGGGGAGCTGTTTTTT. The encoded protein is CASSQRTSGIPNTGELFF.

V usage is TRBV4-1 and J usage is TRBJ1-4; a weak D match, TRBD1 (5 bases). Trimming took 2 bases from V and 16 from J, leaving 20 bases between them. This CDR3 is 14 amino acids long. Germline assignment: CDR1 MGHRA and CDR2 YSYEKL. CDR3 loop: CASSQTGTGGIKFF. The CDR3 DNA is TGCGCCAGCAGCCAAACCGGCACGGGGGGTATAAAGTTTTTT.

This rearrangement joins TRBV21-1 to TRBJ1-2. TRBV21-1 corresponds to a pseudogene. The CDR3 extends over 13 amino acids. CDR3 amino acids: CASSKCRLINYTF. In nucleotides, the CDR3 is TGTGCCAGCAGCAAATGTCGACTGATTAACTACACCTTC.

The V and J genes are TRBV2 and TRBJ1-2; no firm D call. V was pared by 0 bases and J by 0 bases, with 8 bases between. This CDR3 comprises 15 residues. Germline CDR1 reads SNHLY; CDR2 reads FYNNEI. CDR3 DNA sequence: TGTGCCAGCAGTGAAGCGCTAATAGCTAACTATGGCTACACCTTC. This sequence encodes CASSEALIANYGYTF. Full variable domain (missing parts from reference TRBV2 and TRBJ1-2): EPEVTQTPSHQVTQMGQEVILRCVPISNHLYFYWYRQILGQKVEFLVSFYNNEISEKSEIFDDQFSVERPDGSNFTLKIRSTKLEDSAMYFCASSEALIANYGYTFGSGTRLTVV.

The chain combines TRBV4-1 with TRBJ2-5; D perhaps matches TRBD1 (6 bases). The V end lost 5 bases, the J end lost 5 bases, and 21 bases lay between the germline ends. The CDR3 consists of 16 residues. Germline V gene lookup returns CDR1 MGHRA and CDR2 YSYEKL. The CDR3 reads CASSVQGSVRGETQYF. As DNA, the CDR3 is TGCGCCAGCAGCGTGCAAGGCAGCGTGAGGGGGGAGACCCAGTACTTC.

Written as DNA, the CDR3 is TGTGCCATCAGTGGACAGGGGACGACTAATGAAAAACTGTTTTTT. Translating it yields CAISGQGTTNEKLFF. The rearrangement joins TRBV10-3 to TRBJ1-4; 8 bases agree with TRBD1. Germline lookup yields CDR1 ENHRY and CDR2 SYGVKD. This CDR3 contains 15 residues. The ends lost 4 bases at V and 2 bases at J; junction bases unmatched: 3.

The gene calls are TRBV6-1 and TRBJ2-7, with unresolved D. The CDR3 has 13 residues. The germline V and J ends were trimmed by 6 bases and 5 bases, with 14 bases remaining between them. The germline gives CDR1 MNHNS, CDR2 SASEGT. DNA for the CDR3: TGTGCCAGCAGCCATCCCCTTTTAGACGAGCAGTACTTC. It translates to CASSHPLLDEQYF.

The chain employs TRBV4-1 and TRBJ2-7; 8 bases agree with TRBD1. V was clipped by 1 base and J by 3 bases; unmatched bases: 8. Germline CDR1 reads MGHRA; CDR2 reads YSYEKL. The CDR3 loop spans 16 amino acids. Here the CDR3 DNA reads TGCGCCAGCAGCCAAGCGGCGGGACAGGTAGTCTACGAGCAGTACTTC. Amino acids: CASSQAAGQVVYEQYF.

In regard to this clone: The sample carries other DNA sequences with the same CDR3. The V call is TRBV18, the J call TRBJ1-1, with D uncertain. The V end was cut by 3 bases, the J end by 0 bases, with 8 bases between. The length of the CDR3 is 14 residues. CDR1 KGHSH and CDR2 LQKENI come from the germline V gene. CDR3 sequence (DNA): TGTGCCAGCTCACCCTCGGTCTTGAACACTGAAGCTTTCTTT. This sequence encodes CASSPSVLNTEAFF.

V and J are TRBV18 and TRBJ2-5, with TRBD1 matching 7 bases. The V gene end was trimmed by 4 bases and the J gene end by 4 bases; junction bases not matched to a gene: 9. CDR3 length equals 15 residues. Germline values: CDR1 KGHSH, CDR2 LQKENI. This CDR3 is CASSLLGTVRETQYF. DNA for the CDR3: TGTGCCAGCTCACTACTAGGGACAGTTCGAGAGACCCAGTACTTC.

The chain is built from TRBV3-1 (or the pseudogene TRBV3-2) and TRBJ2-1, with D perhaps TRBD2 (6 bases). Trimming removed 5 bases from V and 7 bases from J, with 15 bases in between. This CDR3 has 14 amino acids. Germline V gene lookup returns CDR1 LGHDT and CDR2 YNNKEL (reference sequence). The CDR3 sequence: CASSARELANEQFF. As DNA, the CDR3 is TGTGCCAGCAGCGCCCGGGAGTTGGCGAATGAGCAGTTCTTC.

The chain recombines TRBV5-1 with TRBJ1-3; 8 bases map to TRBD1. V lost 4 bases, J lost 0 bases, and 6 bases stayed unmatched. This CDR3 region has 16 residues. In germline, CDR1 is SGHRS, CDR2 YFSETQ. Written as DNA, the CDR3 is TGCGCCAGCAGCCAAGGACAGGGCCGCTCTGGAAACACCATATATTTT. Its protein is CASSQGQGRSGNTIYF.

V is TRBV3-1 (or the pseudogene TRBV3-2) and J is TRBJ2-2; TRBD2 matches at 8 bases. The ends lost 4 bases at V and 5 bases at J; junction bases unmatched: 6. Germline CDR1 and CDR2: LGHDT and YNNKEL (reference sequence). CDR3 size: 15 residues. CDR3 sequence (DNA): TGTGCCAGCAGCCTAGGGACTAGTAAAACCGGGGAGCTGTTTTTT. This gives the protein CASSLGTSKTGELFF.

V gene TRBV30 combines with J gene TRBJ1-1; D remains unclear. The V end was cut by 2 bases, the J end by 4 bases, with 14 bases between. The CDR3 length is 14 residues. CDR1 is GTSNPN and CDR2 is SVGIG in the germline V gene (reference sequence). CDR3 in DNA: TGTGCCTGGAGTCCTGGCGCCGGGTCCACTGAAGCTTTCTTT. Its protein is CAWSPGAGSTEAFF. The full variable domain, in which reference TRBV30 and TRBJ1-1 provide the parts outside the CDR3, is SQTIHQWPATLVQPVGSPLSLECTVEGTSNPNLYWYRQAAGRGLQLLFYSVGIGQISSEVPQNLSASRPQDRQFILSSKKLLLSDSGFYLCAWSPGAGSTEAFFGQGTRLTVV.

The chain has TRBV2 and TRBJ2-7; the match to TRBD1 covers 7 bases. This CDR3 has 16 amino acids. Germline CDR1 SNHLY, CDR2 FYNNEI. The junction had 11 bases not matched to a gene; V was cut back by 4 bases and J by 2 bases. The CDR3 region is CASSVAAGQATYEQYF. CDR3 in DNA: TGTGCCAGCAGTGTTGCAGCCGGACAGGCGACCTACGAGCAGTACTTC.